These T cell receptor beta chains were read from a single sample in a study of CD8+CD57+ T cells in acquired aplastic anemia. Via MiXCR, TCRdb re-called the reads, giving one row per CDR3 protein. The sample shows about 400,000 distinct CDR3 sequences, 65% to 75% of them seen only once. The sequenced material came from sorted CD4+, CD8+, or CD8+CD57+ T cells (not recorded which) from PBMCs. These TCRs come from a human donor in good health, serving as a control. The CDR3 runs from the conserved cysteine through the conserved F or W. D genes are given only for firm matches. The size entry is marked missing in some rows and otherwise reads once, few, many or a size class.

>-|once|TRBJ1-5|TRBV7-3|14
TGTGCCAGCAGTCTCGGCGGGGCGGGCACCAGGCTCACGTTT
CASSLGGAGTRLTF
>-|many|TRBJ2-5|TRBV9|15
TGTGCCAGCAGCGTAGGTCTGGCTTCACAAGAGACCCAGTACTTC
CASSVGLASQETQYF
>-|-|TRBJ2-6|TRBV5-8|14
TGTGCCAGCAGCACGGCGCGGAGGGCCAACGTCCTGACTTTC
CASSTARRANVLTF
>TRBD1|-|TRBJ2-2|TRBV7-3|14
TGTGCCAGCGGGGACAGGGGTCGCACCGGGGAGCTGTTTTTT
CASGDRGRTGELFF
>-|-|TRBJ1-5|TRBV20-1|13
TGCAGTGCCAGGAGAGAGGGTAATCACTCCCAGCATTTT
CSARREGNHSQHF
>-|-|TRBJ2-3|TRBV19|15
TGTGCCAGTAGTATAATAGCGGCCCTCACAGATACGCAGTATTTT
CASSIIAALTDTQYF
>TRBD1|-|TRBJ2-2|TRBV7-3|15
TGTGCCAGCAGCTCCGCCCCCGGGACAGCGCACTTCGGGTTTTTT
CASSSAPGTAHFGFF
>-|many|TRBJ2-3|TRBV5-5|14
TGTGCCAGCAGCTTGACCGGACCATCAGATACGCAGTATTTT
CASSLTGPSDTQYF
>-|many|TRBJ1-2|TRBV20-1|15
TGCAGTGCTAGAGATTTAAAGGGAGAGTATTATGGCTACACCTTC
CSARDLKGEYYGYTF
>-|once|TRBJ2-5|TRBV20-1|11
TGCAGTGCTACCCCCCTCGCGGGGGACAACTTC
CSATPLAGDNF
>TRBD1|-|TRBJ1-5|TRBV7-2|14
TGTGCCAGCAGCCCACAGGGGGGACTAGCCTACCAGCAGTTT
CASSPQGGLAYQQF
>-|many|TRBJ2-2|TRBV24-1|16
TGTGCCACCAGTGATCGTCGGCAGGGCACGACCGGGGAGCTGTTTTTT
CATSDRRQGTTGELFF
>TRBD1|few|TRBJ1-1|TRBV5-8|13
TGTGCTAGCAGCAAGGACAGGGCGACTGGAGCTTTCTTT
CASSKDRATGAFF
>-|many|TRBJ2-5|TRBV20-1|11
TGCAGTGCTAACTTCCCAGAGACCCAGTACTTC
CSANFPETQYF
>-|-|TRBJ1-4|TRBV12-3/TRBV12-4|10
TGTGCCAGCAGTGGCGAAAAACTGTTTTTT
CASSGEKLFF
>-|few|TRBJ1-1|TRBV4-2|13
TGTGCCAGCAGCTTTACGGAGGACACTGAAGCTTTCTTT
CASSFTEDTEAFF
>TRBD2|-|TRBJ2-2|TRBV6-1|14
TGTGCCAGCAGTACTAGCGGGGGGACCGGGGAGCTGTTTTTT
CASSTSGGTGELFF
>-|-|TRBJ2-2|TRBV7-2|14
TGTGCCAGCAGCCGCCAGGGCAGCTTCGGCGAGATGTTTTTT
CASSRQGSFGEMFF
>-|-|TRBJ2-1|TRBV29-1|15
TGCAGCGCTGGGATGGGGGTGGCAGCGTTGAATGAGCAGTTCTTC
CSAGMGVAALNEQFF
>TRBD1|-|TRBJ1-1|TRBV5-4|14
TGTGCCAGCAGCTTGGTTGCAGGGGGCACTGAAGCTTTCTTT
CASSLVAGGTEAFF
>-|-|TRBJ2-7|TRBV7-2|13
TGTGCCAGCAGCTTAGAAGGACCAGGCGAGCAGCACTTC
CASSLEGPGEQHF
>-|-|TRBJ1-2|TRBV9|14
TGTGCCAGCAGCGTAGGACAGTTCCCTGGAAACACCACCTTC
CASSVGQFPGNTTF
>-|-|TRBJ2-5|TRBV9|15
TGTGCCAGCAGCTTACACGATAATGAGGGGGAGGGCCAGTACTTC
CASSLHDNEGEGQYF
>TRBD1|-|TRBJ1-3|TRBV7-4|16
TGTGCCAGCAGTGGGGACAGGCCCATGGCGAGATACACCATATATTTT
CASSGDRPMARYTIYF
>TRBD1|once|TRBJ1-1|TRBV5-1|14
TGCGCCAGCAGCTCGCGACAGGGCGCGACTGAAGCTTTCTTT
CASSSRQGATEAFF
>-|-|TRBJ1-1|TRBV20-1|12
TGCAGTGCTAGACGGGGGCGCAACACCGCTTTCTTT
CSARRGRNTAFF
>-|many|TRBJ2-1|TRBV4-3|16
TGCGCCAGCAGCCAAGTCTACGACGGAAACTACAATGAGCAGTTCTTC
CASSQVYDGNYNEQFF